The present T cell receptor (beta chain) was sequenced within a study of T cells expressing NK-cell markers. As for the study in general: Investigators obtained TCR beta repertoires from sorted CD3+CD56+NKG2C+, CD3+CD56+NKG2C- and CD3+CD56-NKG2C+ T cells. Study-level findings and limits: Whether expanded NKG2C+ T cell clones were HCMV specific stayed uncertain.

Germline CDR1 MNHEY, CDR2 SVGAGI. The CDR3 length is 11 residues. TCRdb re-called the 5' RACE reads and shows each CDR3 protein once, DNA omitted. The table gives some 280,000 distinct CDR3 sequences; the top ten clones make up approximately 0.42% of it. Regarding this clonotype: The antigen is not known.

The chain links TRBV6-5 to TRBJ1-4. The sample comprised blood T cells: a sorted CD56 or NKG2C T cell subset, CD4+ or CD8+ T cells, or bulk PBMC T cells (not recorded which). The TCR sequence derives from a man aged 18 to 30 in good health. This CDR3 reads CASSFWKKLFF.